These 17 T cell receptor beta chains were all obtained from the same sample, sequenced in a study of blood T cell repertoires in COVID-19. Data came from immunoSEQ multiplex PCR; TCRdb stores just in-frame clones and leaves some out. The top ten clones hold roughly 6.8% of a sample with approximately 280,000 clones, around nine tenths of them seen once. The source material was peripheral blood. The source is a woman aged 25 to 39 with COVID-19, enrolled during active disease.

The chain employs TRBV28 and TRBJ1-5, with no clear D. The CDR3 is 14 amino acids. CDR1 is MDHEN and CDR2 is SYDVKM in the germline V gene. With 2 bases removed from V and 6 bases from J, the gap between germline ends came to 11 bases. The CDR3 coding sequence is TGTGCCAGCAGTTTAATGATCGAGGTTCAGCCCCAGCATTTT. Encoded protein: CASSLMIEVQPQHF.

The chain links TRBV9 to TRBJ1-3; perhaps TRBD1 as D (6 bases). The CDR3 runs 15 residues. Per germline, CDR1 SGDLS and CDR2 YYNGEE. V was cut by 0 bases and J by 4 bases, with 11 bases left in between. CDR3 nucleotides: TGTGCCAGCAGCGTAGAAGGGGGAACCGGAAACACCATATATTTT. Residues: CASSVEGGTGNTIYF.

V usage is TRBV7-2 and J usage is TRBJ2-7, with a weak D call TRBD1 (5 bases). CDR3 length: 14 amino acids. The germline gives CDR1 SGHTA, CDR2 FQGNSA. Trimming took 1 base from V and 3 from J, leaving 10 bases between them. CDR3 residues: CASSLGTRIYEQYF. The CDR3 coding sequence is TGTGCCAGCAGCTTAGGGACACGAATCTACGAGCAGTACTTC.

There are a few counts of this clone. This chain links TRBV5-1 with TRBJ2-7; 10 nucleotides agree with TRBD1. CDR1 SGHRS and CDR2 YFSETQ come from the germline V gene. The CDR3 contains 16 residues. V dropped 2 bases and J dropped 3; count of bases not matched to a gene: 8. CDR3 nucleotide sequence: TGCGCCAGCAGCTTATCCGGGACAGGGGATTACTACGAGCAGTACTTC. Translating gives CASSLSGTGDYYEQYF.

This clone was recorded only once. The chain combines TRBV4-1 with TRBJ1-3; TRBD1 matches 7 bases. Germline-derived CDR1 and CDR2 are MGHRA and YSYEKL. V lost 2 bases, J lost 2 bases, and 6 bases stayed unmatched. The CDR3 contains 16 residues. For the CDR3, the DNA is TGCGCCAGCAGCCAACTCGACAGGGCCCCTGGAAACACCATATATTTT. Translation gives CASSQLDRAPGNTIYF.

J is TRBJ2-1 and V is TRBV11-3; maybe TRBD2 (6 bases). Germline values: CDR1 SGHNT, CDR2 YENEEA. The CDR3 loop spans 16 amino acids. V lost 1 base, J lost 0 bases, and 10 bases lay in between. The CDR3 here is CASSLGRGNSYNEQFF. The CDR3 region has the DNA TGTGCCAGCAGCTTAGGGCGCGGGAACTCCTACAATGAGCAGTTCTTC.

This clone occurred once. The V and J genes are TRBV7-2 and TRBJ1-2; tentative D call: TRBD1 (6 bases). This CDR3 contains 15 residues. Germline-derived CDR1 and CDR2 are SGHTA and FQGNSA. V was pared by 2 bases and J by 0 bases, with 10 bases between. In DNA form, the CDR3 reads TGTGCCAGCAGCTTATGGGGGCCACCTAACTATGGCTACACCTTC. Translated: CASSLWGPPNYGYTF.

CDR3 DNA sequence: TGTGCCAGCAGGAATGACAGGGGGAGGTACACCATATATTTT. It translates to CASRNDRGRYTIYF. The V call is TRBV6-5, the J call TRBJ1-3; TRBD1 matches at 9 bases. Unmatched junction bases numbered 8, after V lost 6 bases and J lost 8 bases. This CDR3 has 14 amino acids. The germline V gene has CDR1 MNHEY and CDR2 SVGAGI.

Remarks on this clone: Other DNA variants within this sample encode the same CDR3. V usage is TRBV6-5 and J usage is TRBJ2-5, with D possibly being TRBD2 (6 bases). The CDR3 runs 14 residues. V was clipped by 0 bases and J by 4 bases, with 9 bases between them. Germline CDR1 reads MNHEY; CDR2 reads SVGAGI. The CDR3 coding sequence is TGTGCCAGCAGTTACTCTCGGCGGGGAGAGACCCAGTACTTC. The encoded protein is CASSYSRRGETQYF.

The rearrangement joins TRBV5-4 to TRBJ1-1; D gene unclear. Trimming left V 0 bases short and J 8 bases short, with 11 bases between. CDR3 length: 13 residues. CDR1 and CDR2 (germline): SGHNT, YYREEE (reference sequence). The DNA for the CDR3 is TGTGCCAGCAGCTTGGGGCCAGGAACCGAAGCTTTCTTT. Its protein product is CASSLGPGTEAFF.

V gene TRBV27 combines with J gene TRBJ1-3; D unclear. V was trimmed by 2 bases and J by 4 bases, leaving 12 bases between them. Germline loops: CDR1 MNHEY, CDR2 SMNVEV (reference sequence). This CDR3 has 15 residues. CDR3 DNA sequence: TGTGCCAGCAGTTTAACCCCCGGGTACGGAAACACCATATATTTT. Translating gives CASSLTPGYGNTIYF.

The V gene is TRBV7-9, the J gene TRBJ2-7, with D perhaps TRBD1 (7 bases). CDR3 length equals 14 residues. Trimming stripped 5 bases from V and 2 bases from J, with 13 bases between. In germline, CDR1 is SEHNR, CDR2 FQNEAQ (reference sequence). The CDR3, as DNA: TGTGCCAGCAGCCTGCGGGACAGAACCTACGAGCAGTACTTC. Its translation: CASSLRDRTYEQYF. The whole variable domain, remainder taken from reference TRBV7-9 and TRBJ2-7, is DTGVSQNPRHKITKRGQNVTFRCDPISEHNRLYWYRQTLGQGPEFLTYFQNEAQLEKSRLLSDRFSAERPKGSFSTLEIQRTEQGDSAMYLCASSLRDRTYEQYFGPGTRLTVT.

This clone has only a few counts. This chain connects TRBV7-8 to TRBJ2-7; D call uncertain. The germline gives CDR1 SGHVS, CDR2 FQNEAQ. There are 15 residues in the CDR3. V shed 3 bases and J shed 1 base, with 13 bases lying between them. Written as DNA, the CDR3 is TGTGCCAGCAGCTTCCTGGGCCCTACGTCCTACGAGCAGTACTTC. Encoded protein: CASSFLGPTSYEQYF.

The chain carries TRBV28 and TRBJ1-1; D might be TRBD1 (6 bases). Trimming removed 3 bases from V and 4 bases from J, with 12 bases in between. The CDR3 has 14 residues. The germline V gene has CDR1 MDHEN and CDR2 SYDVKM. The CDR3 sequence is CASSFAGAGTEAFF. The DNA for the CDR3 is TGTGCCAGCAGTTTCGCGGGGGCGGGCACTGAAGCTTTCTTT.

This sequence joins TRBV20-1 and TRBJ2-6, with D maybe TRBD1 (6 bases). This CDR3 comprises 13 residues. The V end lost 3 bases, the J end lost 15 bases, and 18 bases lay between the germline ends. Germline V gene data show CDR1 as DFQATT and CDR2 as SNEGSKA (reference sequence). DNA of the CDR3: TGCAGTGCTAGTTCACCGGGACACGGCGCCCTGACTTTC. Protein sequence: CSASSPGHGALTF.

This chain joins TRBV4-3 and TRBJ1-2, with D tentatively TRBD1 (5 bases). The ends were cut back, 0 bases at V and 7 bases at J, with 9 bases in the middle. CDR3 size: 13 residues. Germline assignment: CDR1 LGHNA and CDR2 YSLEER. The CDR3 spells CASSQETGLGYTF. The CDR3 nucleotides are TGCGCCAGCAGCCAAGAAACAGGCCTTGGCTACACCTTC.

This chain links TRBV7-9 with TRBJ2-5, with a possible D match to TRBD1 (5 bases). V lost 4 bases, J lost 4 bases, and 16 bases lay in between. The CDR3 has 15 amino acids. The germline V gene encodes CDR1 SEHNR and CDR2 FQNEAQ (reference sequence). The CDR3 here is CASSSGPSKGETQYF. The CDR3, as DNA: TGTGCCAGCAGCTCAGGGCCGTCTAAGGGAGAGACCCAGTACTTC.